Presented here are 26 T cell receptor beta chains from one specimen sequenced in a study of PD-1 blockade in classical Hodgkin lymphoma. As to time point: cycle 4 day 1 (C4D1), after more than five weeks of nivolumab. Every one of the patients relapsed after autologous stem cell transplantation (brentuximab vedotin exposure was variable). TCRdb's table, derived via immunoSEQ multiplex PCR, lists solely in-frame clones and lacks some. The sample shows roughly 100,000 clones, around nine tenths of them seen only once. This material consisted of peripheral blood mononuclear cells (PBMCs), taken before the fourth cycle of nivolumab. The receptors come from a human donor with classical Hodgkin lymphoma.

The chain has TRBV6-1 and TRBJ1-1; D is unresolved. V lost 4 bases and J lost 10, with 13 bases in between. The germline V gene encodes CDR1 MNHNS and CDR2 SASEGT. The CDR3 runs to 12 residues. This chain's CDR3 is CASSGGGRRAFF. CDR3 sequence (DNA): TGTGCCAGCAGTGGAGGAGGGAGGAGAGCTTTCTTT.

The chain uses TRBV10-3 and TRBJ2-7; unclear D gene. The germline V gene has CDR1 ENHRY and CDR2 SYGVKD. This CDR3 is built from 12 residues. Trimming took off 8 bases at V and 1 base at J, with 9 bases between the two ends. The CDR3: CAIGDTSYEQYF. The CDR3 region has the DNA TGTGCCATCGGCGACACGTCCTACGAGCAGTACTTC.

This sequence joins TRBV2 and TRBJ1-1; D not certain. The CDR3 length is 13 residues. Looked up from germline, CDR1 is SNHLY and CDR2 is FYNNEI. The V gene lost 4 bases and the J gene lost 2 bases, with 8 bases spanning the gap. The CDR3 spells CASSGQSNTEAFF. The DNA for the CDR3 is TGTGCCAGCAGTGGTCAGTCTAACACTGAAGCTTTCTTT.

V usage is TRBV19 and J usage is TRBJ1-5; the match to TRBD1 covers 7 bases. The CDR3 covers 17 residues. The V segment lost 3 bases and the J segment 0 bases; nucleotides outside the gene matches: 8. The germline CDR1 and CDR2 sequences are LNHDA and SQIVND (reference sequence). The CDR3 reads CASSIAGTATSNQPQHF. In DNA, the CDR3 is TGTGCCAGTAGTATCGCCGGGACAGCCACTAGCAATCAGCCCCAGCATTTT.

The chain combines TRBV5-6 with TRBJ1-2; D gene ambiguous. CDR1 is SGHDT and CDR2 is YYEEEE in the germline V gene. The CDR3 is 14 residues long. The V gene lost 3 bases and the J gene lost 5 bases, with 14 bases spanning the gap. CDR3 loop: CASSSIHSIYGYTF. Written as DNA, the CDR3 is TGTGCCAGCAGCTCGATCCATTCGATATATGGCTACACCTTC.

The V call is TRBV5-1, the J call TRBJ1-1, with D unclear. V lost 0 bases, J lost 1 base, and 7 bases lay in between. The CDR3 consists of 14 residues. Germline V lookup: CDR1 SGHRS, CDR2 YFSETQ. CDR3 in amino acids: CASSLVPPNTEAFF. DNA of the CDR3: TGCGCCAGCAGCTTGGTCCCACCGAACACTGAAGCTTTCTTT.

The V and J genes are TRBV4-3 and TRBJ2-3, with D unresolved. V was trimmed by 0 bases and J by 1 base, leaving 8 bases between them. The V gene's germline CDR1 is LGHNA and CDR2 YSLEER. The CDR3 spans 15 residues. The CDR3 spells CASSQEVRRTDTQYF. DNA of the CDR3: TGCGCCAGCAGCCAAGAAGTGCGGCGCACAGATACGCAGTATTTT.

This chain joins TRBV18 and TRBJ2-3; perhaps TRBD1 as D (5 bases). The V gene's germline CDR1 is KGHSH and CDR2 LQKENI. V was clipped by 4 bases and J by 2 bases, with 16 bases between them. The CDR3 sequence is 16 residues long. The CDR3 nucleotides read TGTGCCAGCTCACTGCAGAGACAGAGGTCCACAGATACGCAGTATTTT. It codes for CASSLQRQRSTDTQYF.

The V and J genes are TRBV5-5 and TRBJ1-1; D ambiguous. Between the trimmed V and J ends, which lost 0 bases and 7 bases, there was a span of 7 bases. The CDR3 is made up of 12 amino acids. In germline, CDR1 is SGHKS, CDR2 YYEKEE (reference sequence). CDR3 in DNA: TGTGCCAGCAGCTTGGGGGGTTATGAAGCTTTCTTT. Its translation is CASSLGGYEAFF.

The chain has TRBV19 and TRBJ2-5; D is possibly TRBD1 (6 bases). CDR3 size: 14 residues. V was clipped by 5 bases and J by 4 bases, with 14 bases between them. Germline V lookup: CDR1 LNHDA, CDR2 SQIVND (reference sequence). The CDR3 DNA is TGTGCCAGTAGTCGAGGGGGAAGGGGAGAGACCCAGTACTTC. Amino acid sequence: CASSRGGRGETQYF.

The J gene is TRBJ2-2, the V gene TRBV30, with 12 bases matching TRBD2. The J segment lost 6 bases and the V segment lost 1 base, leaving 0 bases of the junction unmatched. This CDR3 contains 14 residues. The V gene's germline CDR1 is GTSNPN and CDR2 SVGIG (reference sequence). The CDR3 sequence is CAWSGLAGAGELFF. CDR3 nucleotide sequence: TGTGCCTGGAGTGGACTAGCGGGAGCCGGGGAGCTGTTTTTT.

A remark on this clone: One junction end disagrees with the germline gene, perhaps due to a read error. The rearrangement links TRBV27 to TRBJ2-1; D possibly corresponds to TRBD1 (6 bases). This CDR3 spans 14 amino acids. From germline, CDR1 is MNHEY and CDR2 SMNVEV (reference sequence). Here the CDR3 reads CAISRGGVIDEQFF. The CDR3 DNA is TGTGCCATCAGTAGAGGGGGAGTGATCGATGAGCAGTTCTTC.

The chain uses TRBV7-2 and TRBJ2-2, with 8 positions matching TRBD1. Per germline, CDR1 SGHTA and CDR2 FQGNSA. After removal of 5 bases from V and 0 bases from J, the junction contained 8 bases not matched to a gene. The CDR3 totals 17 residues. The CDR3 DNA reads as TGTGCCAGCAGCGAGCGACAGGGGCCGCCGAACACCGGGGAGCTGTTTTTT. Protein sequence: CASSERQGPPNTGELFF.

The chain has TRBV7-2 and TRBJ2-1; D possibly matches TRBD1 or TRBD2 (5 bases each). Germline values: CDR1 SGHTA, CDR2 FQGNSA. Trimming stripped 4 bases from V and 10 bases from J, with 14 bases between. The CDR3 runs to 13 residues. CDR3 protein: CASSSGRHGEQFF. CDR3 nucleotides: TGTGCCAGCAGCTCGGGACGGCACGGGGAGCAGTTCTTC.

The V gene is TRBV19, the J gene TRBJ2-5; D may be TRBD2 (6 bases). The DNA matches TRBJ2-7 better at its end, which makes the J call doubtful. The CDR3 loop spans 17 amino acids. Germline CDR1 is LNHDA and CDR2 is SQIVND (reference sequence). CDR3 bases: TGTGCCAGTAGTCCTAGGATAGGTAGCGGCCCGTCCTACGAGCAGTACTTC. Its protein product is CASSPRIGSGPSYEQYF.

The chain carries TRBV15 and TRBJ2-7; D is ambiguous. V was shortened by 0 bases and J by 4 bases, with 4 bases between the two germline ends. Germline CDR1 and CDR2: LNHNV and YYDKDF (reference sequence). The CDR3 covers 12 residues. CDR3 region: CATSRDGYEQYF. CDR3 bases: TGTGCCACCAGCAGAGATGGTTACGAGCAGTACTTC.

The rearrangement uses TRBV5-5 and TRBJ1-2; D gene unclear. Germline V gives CDR1 SGHKS, CDR2 YYEKEE (reference sequence). The CDR3 runs to 16 residues. Trimming removed 4 bases from V and 7 bases from J, with 23 bases in between. Written as DNA, the CDR3 is TGTGCCAGCAGCCCGACACCTCTGACCCACCGTAGTGGCTACACCTTC. Its protein product is CASSPTPLTHRSGYTF.

The chain recombines TRBV6-1 with TRBJ1-2; D gene uncertain. The ends were cut back, 1 base at V and 2 bases at J, with 8 bases in the middle. Germline-derived CDR1 and CDR2 are MNHNS and SASEGT. The CDR3 covers 14 residues. DNA of the CDR3: TGTGCCAGCAGTGAAGGTCCCGTAAACTATGGCTACACCTTC. Translated: CASSEGPVNYGYTF.

This clone appeared once. CDR3 in DNA: TGTGCCAGCAGCTTAGCGGGAGCAGATACGCAGTATTTT. It codes for CASSLAGADTQYF. This chain joins TRBV5-4 and TRBJ2-3; TRBD2 agrees at 8 bases. The germline gives CDR1 SGHNT, CDR2 YYREEE (reference sequence). Trimming at V came to 2 bases and at J to 4 bases, leaving 0 bases not matched to a gene. The CDR3 has 13 amino acids. The whole variable domain, filled in from reference TRBV5-4 and TRBJ2-3, reads ETGVTQSPTHLIKTRGQQVTLRCSSQSGHNTVSWYQQALGQGPQFIFQYYREEENGRGNFPPRFSGLQFPNYSSELNVNALELDDSALYLCASSLAGADTQYFGPGTRLTVL.

CDR3 protein: CASSSYDRGYGYTF. In nucleotides, the CDR3 is TGTGCCAGCAGTTCCTACGACAGGGGCTATGGCTACACCTTC. The rearrangement links TRBV28 to TRBJ1-2, with TRBD1 matching over 8 bases. V lost 4 bases, J lost 4 bases, and 5 bases stayed unmatched. The CDR3 is 14 residues long. Looked up from germline, CDR1 is MDHEN and CDR2 is SYDVKM.

The chain links TRBV2 to TRBJ1-2; possibly TRBD1 for D (5 bases). Deletions cut 6 bases from V and 8 bases from J, with 19 bases between. This CDR3 has 14 amino acids. Germline CDR1 reads SNHLY; CDR2 reads FYNNEI. The CDR3 is CASSVDKGVSGYTF. For the CDR3, the DNA is TGTGCCAGCAGCGTCGACAAAGGGGTGAGCGGCTACACCTTC.

This clone was seen only once. V usage is TRBV2 and J usage is TRBJ1-5; 9 positions agree with TRBD1. CDR1 and CDR2 (germline): SNHLY, FYNNEI. The CDR3 extends over 14 amino acids. V lost 5 bases to trimming and J lost 6 bases; unmatched junction nucleotides: 5. CDR3 in amino acids: CASSWDREVQPQHF. CDR3 DNA: TGTGCCAGCAGTTGGGACAGGGAGGTTCAGCCCCAGCATTTT.

The chain carries TRBV2 and TRBJ1-3; D ambiguous. Looked up from germline, CDR1 is SNHLY and CDR2 is FYNNEI. The V gene lost 6 bases and the J gene lost 0 bases, with 9 bases spanning the gap. The CDR3 is 14 residues long. The CDR3 DNA follows: TGTGCCAGCAGCCCCAGTTCCTCTGGAAACACCATATATTTT. Protein: CASSPSSSGNTIYF.

The V gene is TRBV30, the J gene TRBJ2-7; 10 positions agree with TRBD1. V was pared by 6 bases and J by 3 bases, with 8 bases of the junction left unmatched. CDR3 length equals 14 residues. Germline CDR1 and CDR2: GTSNPN and SVGIG (reference sequence). The CDR3 region is CACHGTGVIYEQYF. DNA of the CDR3: TGTGCCTGCCACGGGACAGGGGTAATCTACGAGCAGTACTTC.

This chain joins TRBV7-9 and TRBJ1-4, with a weak D call TRBD1 (5 bases). Germline V gene data show CDR1 as SEHNR and CDR2 as FQNEAQ (reference sequence). The CDR3 has 13 amino acids. V lost 5 bases to trimming and J lost 7 bases, with 11 bases between them. The CDR3 reads CASSRDQGEKLFF. In DNA form, the CDR3 reads TGTGCCAGCAGCCGGGACCAGGGTGAAAAACTGTTTTTT. The whole variable domain, filled in from reference TRBV7-9 and TRBJ1-4, reads DTGVSQNPRHKITKRGQNVTFRCDPISEHNRLYWYRQTLGQGPEFLTYFQNEAQLEKSRLLSDRFSAERPKGSFSTLEIQRTEQGDSAMYLCASSRDQGEKLFFGSGTQLSVL.

The chain carries TRBV4-3 and TRBJ2-1; TRBD2 is a possible D gene (5 bases). CDR1 and CDR2 from the germline V gene are LGHNA and YSLEER. The ends were cut back, 4 bases at V and 6 bases at J, with 10 bases in the middle. This CDR3 region has 13 residues. CDR3 sequence reads: CASSRARGNEQFF. The CDR3 bases are TGCGCCAGCAGCCGCGCCCGGGGCAATGAGCAGTTCTTC.